This is a list of T cell receptor beta chains from one sample in a study of blood T cell repertoires in COVID-19. The method was immunoSEQ multiplex PCR; TCRdb's version includes in-frame clones alone and lacks a portion of them. Of approximately 300,000 clones in the sample, approximately 88% were seen once. Sequencing was done on a sample of peripheral blood. These receptors were obtained from a man in his late teens or twenties who had recovered from COVID-19. Both conserved end residues are part of each CDR3. D genes are given only for firm matches. Not every row has a clone size; where given, it reads once, few, many or a size class.

j_call clone_size cdr3_length v_call d_call cdr3_aa cdr3_nt
TRBJ2-7 . 16 TRBV5-1 . CASSSSTEISSYEQYF TGCGCCAGCAGCTCGTCGACAGAAATTAGCTCCTACGAGCAGTACTTC
TRBJ2-2 . 16 TRBV10-1 TRBD2 CASSWGGDLAAGELFF TGCGCCAGCAGTTGGGGAGGAGATCTAGCGGCCGGGGAGCTGTTTTTT
TRBJ1-2 . 15 TRBV6-5 . CASSPRAGASHGYTF TGTGCCAGCAGTCCTCGGGCAGGGGCGAGCCATGGCTACACCTTC
TRBJ1-1 . 11 TRBV7-9 . CASSLNTEAFF TGTGCCAGCAGCCTCAACACTGAAGCTTTCTTT
TRBJ1-2 . 13 TRBV7-9 TRBD1 CASSAQGAEGYTF TGTGCCAGCAGCGCCCAGGGGGCTGAAGGCTACACCTTC
TRBJ1-1 few 13 TRBV6-5 . CASSYRGGTEAFF TGTGCCAGCAGTTACCGGGGAGGAACTGAAGCTTTCTTT
TRBJ1-2 . 13 TRBV5-8 . CASSLVGAYGYTF TGTGCCAGCAGCTTGGTGGGGGCGTATGGCTACACCTTC
TRBJ1-1 . 15 TRBV7-2 TRBD1 CASSLLGTGRTEAFF TGTGCCAGCAGCCTATTAGGGACAGGGCGGACTGAAGCTTTCTTT
TRBJ2-1 . 16 TRBV19 TRBD2 CASSRRTSGSYNEQFF TGTGCCAGTAGTAGGAGGACTAGCGGGAGTTACAATGAGCAGTTCTTC
TRBJ2-1 . 17 TRBV7-9 TRBD2 CASSLDGLAGGPGEQFF TGTGCCAGCAGCTTAGATGGACTAGCGGGAGGGCCGGGTGAGCAGTTCTTC
TRBJ2-1 . 14 TRBV4-2 . CASSQAEPYNEQFF TGTGCCAGCAGCCAAGCAGAACCCTACAATGAGCAGTTCTTC
TRBJ1-1 . 15 TRBV11-1 . CASSLVRGGNTEAFF TGTGCCAGCAGCTTAGTCCGCGGGGGGAACACTGAAGCTTTCTTT
TRBJ1-2 . 13 TRBV27 TRBD1 CASSWGGQGGYTF TGTGCCAGCAGTTGGGGAGGACAGGGTGGCTACACCTTC
TRBJ2-7 . 15 TRBV5-1 . CASSGGVGASYEQYF TGCGCCAGCAGTGGAGGGGTAGGGGCGTCCTACGAGCAGTACTTC
TRBJ1-6 . 15 TRBV6-4 . CASSEAGFGNSPLHF TGTGCCAGCAGTGAAGCAGGGTTTGGTAATTCACCCCTCCACTTT
TRBJ2-5 . 13 TRBV4-3 . CASSQSGVETQYF TGCGCCAGCAGCCAATCAGGGGTGGAGACCCAGTACTTC